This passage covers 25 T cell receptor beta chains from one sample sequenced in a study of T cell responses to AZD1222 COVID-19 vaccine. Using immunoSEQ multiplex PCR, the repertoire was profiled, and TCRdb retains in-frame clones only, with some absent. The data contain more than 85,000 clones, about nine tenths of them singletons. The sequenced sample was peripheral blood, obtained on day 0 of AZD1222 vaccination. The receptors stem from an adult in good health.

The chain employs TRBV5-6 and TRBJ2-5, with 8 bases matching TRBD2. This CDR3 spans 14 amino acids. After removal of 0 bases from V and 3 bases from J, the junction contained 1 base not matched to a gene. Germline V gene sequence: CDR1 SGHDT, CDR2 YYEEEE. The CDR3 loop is CASSLGSGEETQYF. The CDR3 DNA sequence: TGTGCCAGCAGCTTGGGTAGCGGGGAAGAGACCCAGTACTTC.

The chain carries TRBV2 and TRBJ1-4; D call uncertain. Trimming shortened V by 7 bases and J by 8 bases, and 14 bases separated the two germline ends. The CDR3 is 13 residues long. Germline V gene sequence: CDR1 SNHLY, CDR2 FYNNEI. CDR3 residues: CASKSGLGEKLFF. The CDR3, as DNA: TGTGCCAGCAAGTCCGGACTCGGGGAAAAACTGTTTTTT.

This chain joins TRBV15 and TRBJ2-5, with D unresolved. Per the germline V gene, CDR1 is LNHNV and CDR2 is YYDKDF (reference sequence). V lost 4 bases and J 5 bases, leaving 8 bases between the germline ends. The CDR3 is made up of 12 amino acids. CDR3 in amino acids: CATSKGKETQYF. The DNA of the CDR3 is TGTGCCACCAGCAAGGGAAAGGAGACCCAGTACTTC.

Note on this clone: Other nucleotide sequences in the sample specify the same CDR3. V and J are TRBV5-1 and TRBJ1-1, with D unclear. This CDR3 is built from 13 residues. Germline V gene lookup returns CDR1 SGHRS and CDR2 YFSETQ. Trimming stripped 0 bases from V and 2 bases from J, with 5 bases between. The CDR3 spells CASSLEVNTEAFF. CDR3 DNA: TGCGCCAGCAGCTTGGAGGTAAACACTGAAGCTTTCTTT.

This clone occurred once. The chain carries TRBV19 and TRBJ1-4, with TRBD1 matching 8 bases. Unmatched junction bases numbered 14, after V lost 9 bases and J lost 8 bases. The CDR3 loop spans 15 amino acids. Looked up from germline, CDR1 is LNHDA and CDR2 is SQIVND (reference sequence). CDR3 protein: CASNRGGQVGEKLFF. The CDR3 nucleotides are TGTGCCAGCAACCGAGGGGGACAGGTCGGGGAAAAACTGTTTTTT.

The CDR3 region has the DNA TGTGCCGGCGGCGTGGCGCTATCTAGCACAGATACGCAGTATTTT. As protein: CAGGVALSSTDTQYF. This chain links TRBV30 with TRBJ2-3; D ambiguous. Germline V gene lookup returns CDR1 GTSNPN and CDR2 SVGIG (reference sequence). The V and J ends lost 8 bases and 0 bases respectively, with 18 bases between them. CDR3 length: 15 residues. The full variable domain, its missing parts supplied by reference TRBV30 and TRBJ2-3, is SQTIHQWPATLVQPVGSPLSLECTVEGTSNPNLYWYRQAAGRGLQLLFYSVGIGQISSEVPQNLSASRPQDRQFILSSKKLLLSDSGFYLCAGGVALSSTDTQYFGPGTRLTVL.

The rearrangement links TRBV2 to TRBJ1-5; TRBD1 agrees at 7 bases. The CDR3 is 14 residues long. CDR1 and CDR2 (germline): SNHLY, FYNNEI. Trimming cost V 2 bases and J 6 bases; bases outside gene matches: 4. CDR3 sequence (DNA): TGTGCCAGCAGTGAATCTACAGGGGCTCAGCCCCAGCATTTT. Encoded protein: CASSESTGAQPQHF.

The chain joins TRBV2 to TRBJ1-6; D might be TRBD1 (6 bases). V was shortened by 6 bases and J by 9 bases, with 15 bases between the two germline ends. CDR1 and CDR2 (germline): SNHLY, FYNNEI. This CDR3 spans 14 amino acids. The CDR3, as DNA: TGTGCCAGCAGAGTGGGCAGGGGAGGTTCACCCCTCCACTTT. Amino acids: CASRVGRGGSPLHF.

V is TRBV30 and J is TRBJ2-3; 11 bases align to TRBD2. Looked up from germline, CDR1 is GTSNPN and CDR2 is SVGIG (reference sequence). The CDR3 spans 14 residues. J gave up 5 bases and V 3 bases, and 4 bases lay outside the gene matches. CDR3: CAWRLAGAGDTQYF. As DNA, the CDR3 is TGTGCCTGGAGACTAGCGGGGGCCGGAGATACGCAGTATTTT.

This chain's CDR3 is CASKGASGSKYEQYF. The CDR3 bases are TGTGCCAGCAAGGGAGCTAGCGGGAGTAAGTACGAGCAGTACTTC. The chain links TRBV6-5 to TRBJ2-7; the match to TRBD2 covers 10 bases. CDR3 size: 15 residues. Germline V CDR1 and CDR2: MNHEY, SVGAGI. V shed 7 bases and J 4 bases; nucleotides not matched to a gene: 10.

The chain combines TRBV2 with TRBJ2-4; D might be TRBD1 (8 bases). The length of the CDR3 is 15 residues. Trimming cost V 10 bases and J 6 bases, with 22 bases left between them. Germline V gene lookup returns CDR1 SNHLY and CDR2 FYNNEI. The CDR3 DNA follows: TGTGCCACCAGACTCTATACAGGGGGGGGAAACATTCAGTACTTC. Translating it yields CATRLYTGGGNIQYF.

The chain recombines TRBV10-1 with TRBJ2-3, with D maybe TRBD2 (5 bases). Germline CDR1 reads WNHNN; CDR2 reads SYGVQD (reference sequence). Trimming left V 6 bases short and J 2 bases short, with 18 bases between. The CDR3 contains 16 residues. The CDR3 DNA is TGCGCCAGCAGCCCAAGGAGCGGTACTTACACAGATACGCAGTATTTT. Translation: CASSPRSGTYTDTQYF.

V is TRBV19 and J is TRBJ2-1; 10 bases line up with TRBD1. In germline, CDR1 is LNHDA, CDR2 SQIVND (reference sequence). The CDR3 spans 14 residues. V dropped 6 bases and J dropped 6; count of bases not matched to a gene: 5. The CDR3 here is CASSPDRGRNEQFF. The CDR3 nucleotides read TGTGCCAGTAGCCCCGACAGGGGGCGCAATGAGCAGTTCTTC.

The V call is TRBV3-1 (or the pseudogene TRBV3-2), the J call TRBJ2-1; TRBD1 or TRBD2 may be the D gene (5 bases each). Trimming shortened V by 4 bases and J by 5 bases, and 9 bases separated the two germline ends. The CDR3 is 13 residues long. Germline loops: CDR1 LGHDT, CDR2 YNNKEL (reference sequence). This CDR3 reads CASSRRGDNEQFF. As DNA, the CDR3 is TGTGCCAGCAGCCGGAGAGGGGACAATGAGCAGTTCTTC.

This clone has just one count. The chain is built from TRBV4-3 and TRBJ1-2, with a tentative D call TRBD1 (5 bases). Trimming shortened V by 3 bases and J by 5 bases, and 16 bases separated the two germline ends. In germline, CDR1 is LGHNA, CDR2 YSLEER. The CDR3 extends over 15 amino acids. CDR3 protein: CASSQGWGGFYGYTF. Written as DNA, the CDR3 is TGCGCCAGCAGCCAGGGGTGGGGGGGGTTTTATGGCTACACCTTC.

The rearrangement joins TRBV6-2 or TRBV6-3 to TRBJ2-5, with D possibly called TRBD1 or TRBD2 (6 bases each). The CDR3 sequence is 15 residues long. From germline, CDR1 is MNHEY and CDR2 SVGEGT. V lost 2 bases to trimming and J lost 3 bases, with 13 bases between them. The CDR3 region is CASSYRGAGEETQYF. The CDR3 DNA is TGTGCCAGCAGTTACAGGGGGGCAGGAGAAGAGACCCAGTACTTC.

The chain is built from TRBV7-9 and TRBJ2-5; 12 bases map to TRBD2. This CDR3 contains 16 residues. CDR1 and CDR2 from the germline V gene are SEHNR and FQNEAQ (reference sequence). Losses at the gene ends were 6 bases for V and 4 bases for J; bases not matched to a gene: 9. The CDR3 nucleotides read TGTGCCAGCAGTCCTAGCGGGGGGGCCATAGGAGAGACCCAGTACTTC. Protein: CASSPSGGAIGETQYF.

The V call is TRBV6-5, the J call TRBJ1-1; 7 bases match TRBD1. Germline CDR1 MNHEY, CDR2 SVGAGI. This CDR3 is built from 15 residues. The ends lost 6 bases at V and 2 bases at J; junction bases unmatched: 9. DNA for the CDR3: TGTGCCAGCAGCTTTCTCGGGACAGACAACACTGAAGCTTTCTTT. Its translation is CASSFLGTDNTEAFF.

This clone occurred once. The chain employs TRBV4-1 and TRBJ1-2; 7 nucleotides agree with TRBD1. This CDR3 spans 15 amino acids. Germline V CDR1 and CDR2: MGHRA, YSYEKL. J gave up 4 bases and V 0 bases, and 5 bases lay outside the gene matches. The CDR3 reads CASSQDGRGLYGYTF. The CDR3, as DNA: TGCGCCAGCAGCCAAGATGGTAGGGGGCTCTATGGCTACACCTTC.

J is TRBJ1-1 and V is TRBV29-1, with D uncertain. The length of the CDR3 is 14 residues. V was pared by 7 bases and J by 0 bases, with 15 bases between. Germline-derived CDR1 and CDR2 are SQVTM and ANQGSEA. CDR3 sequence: CSAGGLLMNTEAFF. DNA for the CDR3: TGCAGCGCGGGAGGTCTCCTAATGAACACTGAAGCTTTCTTT.

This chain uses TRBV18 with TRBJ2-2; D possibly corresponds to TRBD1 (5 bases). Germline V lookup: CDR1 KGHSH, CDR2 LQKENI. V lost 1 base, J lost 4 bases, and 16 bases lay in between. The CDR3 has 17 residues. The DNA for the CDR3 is TGTGCCAGCTCACCACTGGCAGGGAAGGTTACCACCGGGGAGCTGTTTTTT. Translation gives CASSPLAGKVTTGELFF.

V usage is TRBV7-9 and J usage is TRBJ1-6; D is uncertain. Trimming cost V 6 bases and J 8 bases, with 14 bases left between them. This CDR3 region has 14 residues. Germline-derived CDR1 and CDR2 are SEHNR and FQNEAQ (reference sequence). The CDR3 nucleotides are TGTGCCAGCAGGCCCCACGGGAATGATTCACCCCTCCACTTT. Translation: CASRPHGNDSPLHF.

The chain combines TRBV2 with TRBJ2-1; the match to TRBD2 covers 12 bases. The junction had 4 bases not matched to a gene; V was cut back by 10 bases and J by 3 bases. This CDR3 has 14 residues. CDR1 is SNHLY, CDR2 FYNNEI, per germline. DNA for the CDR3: TGTGCCAACCGGGGACTAGCGGGCTACAATGAGCAGTTCTTC. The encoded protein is CANRGLAGYNEQFF.

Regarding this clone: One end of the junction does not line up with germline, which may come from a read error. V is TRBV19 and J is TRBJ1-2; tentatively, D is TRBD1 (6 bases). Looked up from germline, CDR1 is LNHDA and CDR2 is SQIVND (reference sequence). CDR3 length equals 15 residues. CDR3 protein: CASSGGPTQLYDYTF. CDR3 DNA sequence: TGTGCCAGTAGTGGGGGGCCAACCCAACTTTATGACTACACCTTC.

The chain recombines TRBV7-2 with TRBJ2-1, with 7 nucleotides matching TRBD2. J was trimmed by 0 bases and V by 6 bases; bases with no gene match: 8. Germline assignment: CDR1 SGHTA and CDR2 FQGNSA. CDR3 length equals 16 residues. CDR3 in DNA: TGTGCCAGCAGGGAGGGCGGGACTACCTCCTACAATGAGCAGTTCTTC. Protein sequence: CASREGGTTSYNEQFF.